The clone carrying this T cell receptor beta chain has a count of ten or more. The antigen is not known. Unmatched junction bases numbered 7, after V lost 3 bases and J lost 7 bases. The CDR3 length is 15 residues. CDR1 is MDHEN, CDR2 SYDVKM, per germline. The library was built from about 370 ng RNA with molecular barcoded adaptors for alpha/delta and beta/gamma chains. TCRdb ran MiXCR on the reads and lists one entry per CDR3 protein. The sample has almost 40,000 distinct CDR3 sequences; 11% to 15% are singletons. The sample is drawn from a study of read filtering for tumor transcriptome and immune sequencing. Study-level points and caveats: IR-seq and RNA-seq agreed better without single-read clonotypes. IR-seq captured clonotypes deeper and more reliably than RNA-seq.

The TCR sequence derives from a donor aged 40 or over with multiple myeloma. Sequencing was performed on a population of CD138-negative cells sorted from bone marrow. This chain uses TRBV28 with TRBJ2-1, with 9 bases lining up with TRBD2. CDR3 region: CASSFQRGAFNEQFF. CDR3 DNA: TGTGCCAGCAGTTTCCAGCGGGGGGCCTTTAATGAGCAGTTCTTC.